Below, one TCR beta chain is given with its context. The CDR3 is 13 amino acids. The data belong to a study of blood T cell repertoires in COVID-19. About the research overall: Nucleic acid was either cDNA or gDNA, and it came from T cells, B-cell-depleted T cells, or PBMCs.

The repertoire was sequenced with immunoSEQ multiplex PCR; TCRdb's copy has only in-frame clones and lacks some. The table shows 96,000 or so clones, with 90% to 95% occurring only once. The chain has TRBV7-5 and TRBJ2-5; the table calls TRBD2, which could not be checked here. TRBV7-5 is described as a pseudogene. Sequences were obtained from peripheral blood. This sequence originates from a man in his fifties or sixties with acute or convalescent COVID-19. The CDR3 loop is CARSHFRRETQYF. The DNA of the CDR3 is TGTGCCAGAAGCCACTTCAGGAGGGAGACCCAGTACTTC.